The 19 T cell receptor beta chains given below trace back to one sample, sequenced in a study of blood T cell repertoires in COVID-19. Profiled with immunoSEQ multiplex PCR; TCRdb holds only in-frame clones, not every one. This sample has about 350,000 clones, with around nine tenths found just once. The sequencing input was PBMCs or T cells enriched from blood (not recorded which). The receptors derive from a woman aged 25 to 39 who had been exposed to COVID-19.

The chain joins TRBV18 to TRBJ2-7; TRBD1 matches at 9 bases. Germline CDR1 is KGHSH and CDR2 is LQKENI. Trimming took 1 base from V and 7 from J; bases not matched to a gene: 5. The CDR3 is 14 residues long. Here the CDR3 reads CASSPLPGQGEQYF. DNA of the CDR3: TGTGCCAGCTCACCACTGCCGGGACAGGGAGAGCAGTACTTC.

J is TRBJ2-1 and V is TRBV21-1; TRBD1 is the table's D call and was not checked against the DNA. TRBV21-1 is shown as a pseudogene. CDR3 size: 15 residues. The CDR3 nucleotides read TGTGCCAGCAGCAAAGCGGACAGGGGGTTCGATGAGCAGTTCTTC. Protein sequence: CASSKADRGFDEQFF.

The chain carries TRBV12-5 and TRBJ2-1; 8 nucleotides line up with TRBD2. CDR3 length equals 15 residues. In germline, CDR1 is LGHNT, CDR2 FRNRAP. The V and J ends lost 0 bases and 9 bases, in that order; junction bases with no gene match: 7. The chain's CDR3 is CASGLVSGGGSEQFF. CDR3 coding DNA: TGTGCTAGTGGTTTGGTAAGCGGGGGTGGAAGTGAGCAGTTCTTC.

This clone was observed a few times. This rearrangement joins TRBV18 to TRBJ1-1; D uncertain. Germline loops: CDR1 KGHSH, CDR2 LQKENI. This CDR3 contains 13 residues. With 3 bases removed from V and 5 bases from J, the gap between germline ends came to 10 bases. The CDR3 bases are TGTGCCAGCTCACCGGGAGGGTTGACTGAAGCTTTCTTT. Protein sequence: CASSPGGLTEAFF.

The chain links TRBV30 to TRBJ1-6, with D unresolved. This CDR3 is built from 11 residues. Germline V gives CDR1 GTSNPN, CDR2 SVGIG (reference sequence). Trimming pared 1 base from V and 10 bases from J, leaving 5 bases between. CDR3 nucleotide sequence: TGTGCCTGGAGTGGGCGGTCACCCCTCCACTTT. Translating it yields CAWSGRSPLHF.

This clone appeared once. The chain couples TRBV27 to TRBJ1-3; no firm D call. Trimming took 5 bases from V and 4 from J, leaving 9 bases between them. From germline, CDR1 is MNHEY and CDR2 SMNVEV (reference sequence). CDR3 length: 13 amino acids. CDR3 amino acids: CASSTRGGNTIYF. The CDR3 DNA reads TGTGCCAGCAGTACCCGGGGAGGAAACACCATATATTTT.

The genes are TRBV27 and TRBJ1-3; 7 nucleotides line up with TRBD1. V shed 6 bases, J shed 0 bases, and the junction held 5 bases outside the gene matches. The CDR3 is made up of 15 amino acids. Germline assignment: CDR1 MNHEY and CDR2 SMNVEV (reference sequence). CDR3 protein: CASSPGGSSGNTIYF. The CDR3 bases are TGTGCCAGCAGCCCAGGGGGGAGCTCTGGAAACACCATATATTTT.

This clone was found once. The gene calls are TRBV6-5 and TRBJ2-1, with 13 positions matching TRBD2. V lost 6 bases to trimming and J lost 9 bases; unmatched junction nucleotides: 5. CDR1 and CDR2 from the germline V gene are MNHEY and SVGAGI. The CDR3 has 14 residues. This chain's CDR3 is CASRRTSGSGEQFF. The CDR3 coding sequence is TGTGCCAGCAGACGGACTAGCGGGAGTGGTGAGCAGTTCTTC.

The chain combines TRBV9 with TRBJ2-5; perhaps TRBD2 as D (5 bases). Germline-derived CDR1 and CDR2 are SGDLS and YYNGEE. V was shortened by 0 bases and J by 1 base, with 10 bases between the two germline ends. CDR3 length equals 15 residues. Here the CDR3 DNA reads TGTGCCAGCAGCGTAGCTGCGGGCAGCCAAGAGACCCAGTACTTC. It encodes CASSVAAGSQETQYF.

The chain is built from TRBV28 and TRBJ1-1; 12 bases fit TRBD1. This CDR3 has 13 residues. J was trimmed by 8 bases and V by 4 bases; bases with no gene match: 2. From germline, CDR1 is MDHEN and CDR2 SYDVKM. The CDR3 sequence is CASSWDRGREAFF. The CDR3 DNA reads TGTGCCAGCAGTTGGGACAGGGGGCGCGAAGCTTTCTTT. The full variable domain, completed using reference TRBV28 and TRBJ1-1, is DVKVTQSSRYLVKRTGEKVFLECVQDMDHENMFWYRQDPGLGLRLIYFSYDVKMKEKGDIPEGYSVSREKKERFSLILESASTNQTSMYLCASSWDRGREAFFGQGTRLTVV.

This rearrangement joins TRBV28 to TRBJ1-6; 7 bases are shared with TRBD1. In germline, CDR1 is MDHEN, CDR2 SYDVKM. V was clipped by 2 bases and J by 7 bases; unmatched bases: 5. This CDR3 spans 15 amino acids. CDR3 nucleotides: TGTGCCAGCAGTTTAATCGGGACAGCCAATTCACCCCTCCACTTT. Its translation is CASSLIGTANSPLHF.

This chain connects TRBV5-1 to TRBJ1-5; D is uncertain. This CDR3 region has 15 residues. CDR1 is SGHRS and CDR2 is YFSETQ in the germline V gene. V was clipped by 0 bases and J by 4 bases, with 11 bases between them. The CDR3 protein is CASSLDGWVNQPQHF. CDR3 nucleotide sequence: TGCGCCAGCAGCTTGGACGGGTGGGTTAATCAGCCCCAGCATTTT.

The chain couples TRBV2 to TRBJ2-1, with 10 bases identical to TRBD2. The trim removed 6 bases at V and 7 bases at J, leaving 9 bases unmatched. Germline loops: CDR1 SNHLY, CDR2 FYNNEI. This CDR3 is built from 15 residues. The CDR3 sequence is CASRALAGVGNEQFF. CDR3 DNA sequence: TGTGCCAGCAGGGCTCTAGCGGGAGTCGGGAATGAGCAGTTCTTC. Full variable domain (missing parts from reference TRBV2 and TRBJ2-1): EPEVTQTPSHQVTQMGQEVILRCVPISNHLYFYWYRQILGQKVEFLVSFYNNEISEKSEIFDDQFSVERPDGSNFTLKIRSTKLEDSAMYFCASRALAGVGNEQFFGPGTRLTVL.

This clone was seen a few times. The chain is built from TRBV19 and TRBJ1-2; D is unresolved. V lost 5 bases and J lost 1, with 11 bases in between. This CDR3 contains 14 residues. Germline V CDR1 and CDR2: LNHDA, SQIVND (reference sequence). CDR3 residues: CASSLTFSNYGYTF. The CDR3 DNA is TGTGCCAGTAGTCTTACGTTCAGTAACTATGGCTACACCTTC.

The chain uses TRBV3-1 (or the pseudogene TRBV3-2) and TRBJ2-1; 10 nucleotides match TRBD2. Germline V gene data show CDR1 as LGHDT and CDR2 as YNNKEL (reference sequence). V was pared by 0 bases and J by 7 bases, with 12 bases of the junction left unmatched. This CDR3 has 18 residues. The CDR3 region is CASSQDLSSGRRWNEQFF. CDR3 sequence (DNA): TGTGCCAGCAGCCAAGATCTGTCTAGCGGGAGACGTTGGAATGAGCAGTTCTTC.

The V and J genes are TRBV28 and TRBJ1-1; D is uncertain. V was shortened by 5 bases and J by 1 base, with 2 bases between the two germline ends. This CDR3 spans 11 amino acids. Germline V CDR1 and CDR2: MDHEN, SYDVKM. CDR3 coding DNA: TGTGCCAGCAGTCGGAACACTGAAGCTTTCTTT. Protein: CASSRNTEAFF.

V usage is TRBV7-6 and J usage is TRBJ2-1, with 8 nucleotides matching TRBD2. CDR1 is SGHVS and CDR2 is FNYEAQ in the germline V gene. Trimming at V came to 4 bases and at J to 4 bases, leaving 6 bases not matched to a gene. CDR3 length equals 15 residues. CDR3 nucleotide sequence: TGTGCCAGCAGCTCAAGCGGGAGTGGGTACAATGAGCAGTTCTTC. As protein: CASSSSGSGYNEQFF.

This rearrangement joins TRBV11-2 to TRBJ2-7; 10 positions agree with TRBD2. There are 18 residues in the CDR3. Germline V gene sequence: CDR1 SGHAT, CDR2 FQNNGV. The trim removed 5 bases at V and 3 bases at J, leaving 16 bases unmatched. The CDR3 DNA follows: TGTGCCAGCAGCAAATCCGGGACTAGCGCATCCCAGGGCTACGAGCAGTACTTC. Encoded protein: CASSKSGTSASQGYEQYF.

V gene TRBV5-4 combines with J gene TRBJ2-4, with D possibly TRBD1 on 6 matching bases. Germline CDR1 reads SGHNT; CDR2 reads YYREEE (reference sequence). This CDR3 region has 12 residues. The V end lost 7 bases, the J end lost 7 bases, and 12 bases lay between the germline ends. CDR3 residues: CASGDTENIQYF. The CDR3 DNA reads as TGTGCCAGCGGGGACACCGAGAACATTCAGTACTTC.